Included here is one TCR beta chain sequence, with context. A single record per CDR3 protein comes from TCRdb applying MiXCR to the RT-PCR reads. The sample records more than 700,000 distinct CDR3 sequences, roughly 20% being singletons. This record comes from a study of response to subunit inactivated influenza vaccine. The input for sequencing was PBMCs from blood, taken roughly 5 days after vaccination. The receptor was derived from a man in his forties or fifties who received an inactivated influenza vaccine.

CDR3 in amino acids: CASSDNPKAEQFF. Here the CDR3 DNA reads TGTGCCAGCAGTGATAACCCTAAGGCTGAGCAGTTCTTC. The chain recombines TRBV6-1 with TRBJ2-1, with D unresolved. The CDR3 loop spans 13 amino acids. The V gene lost 3 bases and the J gene lost 9 bases, with 12 bases spanning the gap. Germline CDR1 is MNHNS and CDR2 is SASEGT.